The rows below give T cell receptor beta chains drawn from one sample of a study of T cell repertoires in cytomegalovirus infection. TCRdb ran MiXCR on the reads and lists one entry per CDR3 protein. The table includes 500,000 or so distinct CDR3 sequences, about 15% detected once. The sequenced material came from CD8+ T cells from PBMCs. These receptors originate from a human donor in good health (CMV status not recorded). Some clones in this sample may be carry-over from other donors' samples. The CDR3 runs from the conserved cysteine through the conserved F or W. Not all rows give a size; the values are once, few, many and, for expanded clones, a class.

J gene: TRBJ2-7
V gene: TRBV20-1
clone size: few
CDR3 protein: CSASILVASHEQYF

J gene: TRBJ2-2
V gene: TRBV7-6
clone size: many
CDR3 protein: CASSLGQFAGELFF

J gene: TRBJ1-4
V gene: TRBV9
clone size: .
CDR3 protein: CASSPGGGINEKLFF

J gene: TRBJ1-3
V gene: TRBV12-5
clone size: many
CDR3 protein: CASGPPDSSGNTIYF

J gene: TRBJ1-2
V gene: TRBV12-3/TRBV12-4
clone size: .
CDR3 protein: CASSSRQGFSVDYGYTF

J gene: TRBJ1-2
V gene: TRBV7-9
clone size: .
CDR3 protein: CASSSNRGQGAYGYTF

J gene: TRBJ1-1
V gene: TRBV28
clone size: few
CDR3 protein: CASRVRGRGTEAFF

J gene: TRBJ2-5
V gene: TRBV7-8
clone size: .
CDR3 protein: CASRPGGRLQETQYF

J gene: TRBJ2-1
V gene: TRBV3-1
clone size: few
CDR3 protein: CASSPGTGPNNEQFF

J gene: TRBJ1-2
V gene: TRBV12-3/TRBV12-4
clone size: many
CDR3 protein: CASSPPWGRGNYGYTF

J gene: TRBJ2-1
V gene: TRBV5-1
clone size: few
CDR3 protein: CASSPGLAPGNEQFF

J gene: TRBJ2-7
V gene: TRBV28
clone size: many
CDR3 protein: CAIEPGQGLYEQYF

J gene: TRBJ1-2
V gene: TRBV7-9
clone size: few
CDR3 protein: CASSLDPARSYTF

J gene: TRBJ2-1
V gene: TRBV5-4
clone size: once
CDR3 protein: CASSWGATPYNEQFF

J gene: TRBJ1-1
V gene: TRBV11-2
clone size: many
CDR3 protein: CASSLAGPLNTEAFF

J gene: TRBJ1-2
V gene: TRBV7-6
clone size: many
CDR3 protein: CASSLGTDLYGYTF

J gene: TRBJ2-1
V gene: TRBV12-5
clone size: many
CDR3 protein: CASGPSGRVRGEQFF

J gene: TRBJ1-5
V gene: TRBV6-1
clone size: many
CDR3 protein: CASSEDPGGLQPQHF

J gene: TRBJ2-4
V gene: TRBV7-9
clone size: few
CDR3 protein: CASSPEGGNIQYF

J gene: TRBJ2-1
V gene: TRBV6-1
clone size: .
CDR3 protein: CASTHLGVFPYNEQFF

J gene: TRBJ1-1
V gene: TRBV27
clone size: few
CDR3 protein: CASSLRGQTEAFF

J gene: TRBJ1-1
V gene: TRBV7-3
clone size: many
CDR3 protein: CASSSSGDRETEAFF

J gene: TRBJ2-5
V gene: TRBV11-2
clone size: many
CDR3 protein: CASSPTVGQETQYF

J gene: TRBJ2-1
V gene: TRBV7-9
clone size: many
CDR3 protein: CASSGPLAGDFNEQFF

J gene: TRBJ2-7
V gene: TRBV27
clone size: .
CDR3 protein: CASSPGTVSGEQYF

J gene: TRBJ2-7
V gene: TRBV25-1
clone size: .
CDR3 protein: CASSEWGQVEEQYF

J gene: TRBJ1-2
V gene: TRBV25-1
clone size: once
CDR3 protein: CATSEKRGLDRRYTF

J gene: TRBJ2-3
V gene: TRBV4-2
clone size: few
CDR3 protein: CASSQGGVGTTTDTQYF

J gene: TRBJ1-2
V gene: TRBV6-6
clone size: .
CDR3 protein: CASSYSTARGRGNYGYTF

J gene: TRBJ2-5
V gene: TRBV27
clone size: .
CDR3 protein: CASSLMGGLETQYF

J gene: TRBJ2-6
V gene: TRBV9
clone size: .
CDR3 protein: CASSVSRDRDSGANVLTF

J gene: TRBJ2-5
V gene: TRBV5-6
clone size: .
CDR3 protein: CASSLGLGTGVETQYF

J gene: TRBJ2-5
V gene: TRBV14
clone size: .
CDR3 protein: CASSQESSPSGRETQYF

J gene: TRBJ2-7
V gene: TRBV3-1
clone size: few
CDR3 protein: CASSQESQDPSYEQYF

J gene: TRBJ1-2
V gene: TRBV19
clone size: few
CDR3 protein: CASIATGFNYGYTF

J gene: TRBJ2-7
V gene: TRBV5-4
clone size: .
CDR3 protein: CASSLETGPTYEQYF

J gene: TRBJ2-3
V gene: TRBV6-1
clone size: many
CDR3 protein: CASSEGRGWDTQYF

J gene: TRBJ2-1
V gene: TRBV27
clone size: many
CDR3 protein: CASSRTSGYNEQFF

J gene: TRBJ2-1
V gene: TRBV27
clone size: .
CDR3 protein: CASSSLHRTGDNEQFF

J gene: TRBJ2-7
V gene: TRBV6-1
clone size: few
CDR3 protein: CASSEQTGLDEQYF

J gene: TRBJ2-3
V gene: TRBV11-2
clone size: many
CDR3 protein: CASSYTAGGTDTQYF

J gene: TRBJ1-1
V gene: TRBV29-1
clone size: .
CDR3 protein: CSVPPGYGRMNTEAFF

J gene: TRBJ2-2
V gene: TRBV7-9
clone size: many
CDR3 protein: CASSLAHLLGARSTGELFF

J gene: TRBJ2-3
V gene: TRBV20-1
clone size: .
CDR3 protein: CSARGGGRGVGDTQYF

J gene: TRBJ2-7
V gene: TRBV2
clone size: .
CDR3 protein: CASSETESTYEQYF